What follows describes a single TCR beta chain. The junction departs from the called germline gene at one end, perhaps through a read error. This sample is part of a study of T cell responses to AZD1222 COVID-19 vaccine. Sequencing was performed with immunoSEQ multiplex PCR; in TCRdb, only in-frame clones are kept and a portion is missing. The data contain approximately 70,000 clones, more than 70% of them singletons. Germline CDR1 is MGHRA and CDR2 is YSYEKL. The CDR3 totals 21 residues. The chain employs TRBV4-1 and TRBJ1-4; 8 nucleotides align to TRBD1. The source was peripheral blood, collected 28 days after the second dose of the MenACWY control vaccine. This TCR was sampled from an adult who received the MenACWY meningococcal vaccine as a control. In DNA, the CDR3 is TGCGGCAGCAGCCAAGGTGACAGGGGATTAGTTTATAGGGCAACTAATGAAAAACTGTTTTTT. The encoded protein is CGSSQGDRGLVYRATNEKLFF.